These T cell receptor beta chains were read from a single sample in a study of T-cell reconstitution after alpha-beta-depleted transplantation in children. TCRdb reanalysed the PCR reads using MiXCR and keeps one entry per CDR3 protein. The table lists approximately 520,000 distinct CDR3 sequences, roughly 33% of them singletons. The specimen comprised PBMCs from the stem cell graft donor, sampled from the stem cell graft. The source is a human donor who donated a stem cell graft to a child with aplastic anemia. Each CDR3 is given with its conserved first and last residue. A D gene is named only where the DNA matches it firmly. Some rows mark clone size as missing; the rest say once, few, many or name a class of expanded clone.

cdr3_nt: TGCAGTGCTAAAGACAGGAGCTATCAGCCCCAGCATTTT
cdr3_aa: CSAKDRSYQPQHF
d_call: .
clone_size: few
j_call: TRBJ1-5
v_call: TRBV20-1

cdr3_nt: TGCAGCGTTGTTGTTGTTTTAACAGGGGCCCCGAGCTCTGGAAACACCATATATTTT
cdr3_aa: CSVVVVLTGAPSSGNTIYF
d_call: TRBD1
clone_size: .
j_call: TRBJ1-3
v_call: TRBV29-1

cdr3_nt: TGTGCCAGCCCGGGGGGGACGACTGAAGCTTTCTTT
cdr3_aa: CASPGGTTEAFF
d_call: .
clone_size: .
j_call: TRBJ1-1
v_call: TRBV5-5

cdr3_nt: TGTGCCAGCAGCCGAGGGGTGGGCCCAGATACGCAGTATTTT
cdr3_aa: CASSRGVGPDTQYF
d_call: .
clone_size: few
j_call: TRBJ2-3
v_call: TRBV5-5

cdr3_nt: TGCGCCAGCAGCCTTACAGGGAGGTTTGACTATGGCTACACCTTC
cdr3_aa: CASSLTGRFDYGYTF
d_call: .
clone_size: few
j_call: TRBJ1-2
v_call: TRBV5-1

cdr3_nt: TGCAGCCTAAACAGCGGCTCTAGCACAGATACGCAGTATTTT
cdr3_aa: CSLNSGSSTDTQYF
d_call: .
clone_size: .
j_call: TRBJ2-3
v_call: TRBV29-1

cdr3_nt: TGCAGCGTTGAAGGATTAGGGATCCCGCCCTCGGAGACCCAGTACTTC
cdr3_aa: CSVEGLGIPPSETQYF
d_call: .
clone_size: .
j_call: TRBJ2-5
v_call: TRBV29-1

cdr3_nt: TGTGCCAGCTCACCGCAGGATGGAGCGGGACAAGCCTACGAGCAGTACTTC
cdr3_aa: CASSPQDGAGQAYEQYF
d_call: .
clone_size: few
j_call: TRBJ2-7
v_call: TRBV18

cdr3_nt: TGTGCCAGCAGTGATCCACTAGCGGGAGAGGAGGCTAGTGAGACCCAGTACTTC
cdr3_aa: CASSDPLAGEEASETQYF
d_call: TRBD2
clone_size: .
j_call: TRBJ2-5
v_call: TRBV9

cdr3_nt: TGTGCCAGCAGCGAAGGGACAGTATGCAATGAGCAGTTCTTC
cdr3_aa: CASSEGTVCNEQFF
d_call: TRBD1
clone_size: once
j_call: TRBJ2-1
v_call: TRBV13

cdr3_nt: TGTGCCAGCAGCCCGTACTCTGACGGAAACACCATATATTTT
cdr3_aa: CASSPYSDGNTIYF
d_call: .
clone_size: .
j_call: TRBJ1-3
v_call: TRBV9

cdr3_nt: TGTGCCAGCAGCTTCTTCCTGGGGGCTAGCGGGAGTGACCACACAGATACGCAGTATTTT
cdr3_aa: CASSFFLGASGSDHTDTQYF
d_call: TRBD2
clone_size: few
j_call: TRBJ2-3
v_call: TRBV11-2

cdr3_nt: TGTGCCACCAGTGATACCGGGACAGGGAATAGCGAGACCCAGTACTTC
cdr3_aa: CATSDTGTGNSETQYF
d_call: TRBD1
clone_size: .
j_call: TRBJ2-5
v_call: TRBV24-1